Listed here are 21 T cell receptor beta chains from one sample, sequenced in a study of cytomegalovirus exposure and HLA in healthy donors (dated by TCRdb to 2017 to 2019). The library came from the immunoSEQ multiplex PCR assay. A mixture of 60 forward primers for TCR Vbeta segments and 13 reverse primers for TCR Jbeta segments was used in the multiplex PCR. The table comes from immuneACCESS by way of TCRdb, which keeps in-frame sequences with V and J called. Part of the clones is missing from these tables; in studies checked, under half for an unresolved V gene and the rest for unknown reasons. The sample table shows more than 90,000 clones, and around 69% are seen once. 15% to 20% of the sample is taken by the ten largest. Sequenced input: PBMCs. The receptors come from a man between 50 and 59 years old in good health and CMV-seropositive.

J is TRBJ1-1 and V is TRBV5-4, with 8 positions matching TRBD1. V lost 4 bases, J lost 5 bases, and 13 bases stayed unmatched. CDR1 and CDR2 from the germline V gene are SGHNT and YYREEE (reference sequence). The length of the CDR3 is 16 residues. The DNA for the CDR3 is TGTGCCAGCAGCGAAGCAGGGGGCGCCGGATGGACTGAAGCTTTCTTT. It yields the protein CASSEAGGAGWTEAFF. The full variable domain, completed using reference TRBV5-4 and TRBJ1-1, is ETGVTQSPTHLIKTRGQQVTLRCSSQSGHNTVSWYQQALGQGPQFIFQYYREEENGRGNFPPRFSGLQFPNYSSELNVNALELDDSALYLCASSEAGGAGWTEAFFGQGTRLTVV.

This chain's CDR3 is CASSVAPHQAGNTEAFF. The DNA of the CDR3 is TGTGCCAGCAGCGTAGCCCCGCACCAGGCGGGGAACACTGAAGCTTTCTTT. This chain links TRBV9 with TRBJ1-1; D remains ambiguous. V lost 0 bases and J lost 1, with 16 bases in between. Germline CDR1 and CDR2: SGDLS and YYNGEE. The CDR3 loop spans 17 amino acids.

The V gene is TRBV10-1, the J gene TRBJ2-3; possibly TRBD1 for D (6 bases). This CDR3 region has 14 residues. Germline values: CDR1 WNHNN, CDR2 SYGVQD (reference sequence). Trimming left V 0 bases short and J 4 bases short, with 8 bases between. CDR3 DNA: TGCGCCAGCAGTGAGTCCGGACAGCCAGATACGCAGTATTTT. Amino acid sequence: CASSESGQPDTQYF.

The chain uses TRBV27 and TRBJ1-2, with D possibly TRBD1 on 6 matching bases. V lost 2 bases and J 5 bases, leaving 15 bases between the germline ends. CDR1 MNHEY and CDR2 SMNVEV come from the germline V gene (reference sequence). This CDR3 spans 15 amino acids. The CDR3 DNA is TGTGCCAGCAGTTTAGGGGCAGGGGAGGGTTATGGCTACACCTTC. Translating gives CASSLGAGEGYGYTF.

This chain connects TRBV5-1 to TRBJ2-3, with D possibly TRBD1 on 6 matching bases. The CDR3 loop spans 13 amino acids. Per the germline V gene, CDR1 is SGHRS and CDR2 is YFSETQ. Trimming took off 3 bases at V and 4 bases at J, with 9 bases between the two ends. The CDR3 here is CASSSQGADTQYF. CDR3 coding DNA: TGCGCCAGCAGCTCACAGGGTGCAGATACGCAGTATTTT. The full variable domain, in which reference TRBV5-1 and TRBJ2-3 provide the parts outside the CDR3, is KAGVTQTPRYLIKTRGQQVTLSCSPISGHRSVSWYQQTPGQGLQFLFEYFSETQRNKGNFPGRFSGRQFSNSRSEMNVSTLELGDSALYLCASSSQGADTQYFGPGTRLTVL.

The genes are TRBV2 and TRBJ1-5; TRBD1 aligns across 7 bases. V trimming: 6 bases; J trimming: 11 bases; junction bases outside the gene matches: 13. The CDR3 covers 14 residues. Germline-derived CDR1 and CDR2 are SNHLY and FYNNEI. CDR3 DNA: TGTGCCAGCAGACCGGGACAGCCATCCTCGTCCCAGCATTTT. This gives the protein CASRPGQPSSSQHF.

In nucleotides, the CDR3 is TGTGCCAGCAGTGAGGGGGACAGAGCACCCACAGATACGCAGTATTTT. It translates to CASSEGDRAPTDTQYF. The chain combines TRBV2 with TRBJ2-3, with TRBD1 matching 7 bases. This CDR3 has 16 amino acids. V lost 3 bases and J lost 2; bases outside the gene matches: 8. In germline, CDR1 is SNHLY, CDR2 FYNNEI.

The chain has TRBV11-2 and TRBJ2-7; 8 nucleotides match TRBD1. Looked up from germline, CDR1 is SGHAT and CDR2 is FQNNGV. Losses at the gene ends were 5 bases for V and 6 bases for J; bases not matched to a gene: 9. The CDR3 length is 14 residues. CDR3 in DNA: TGTGCCAGCAGCACAGGGGGGACAGTCCGCGAGCAGTACTTC. Encoded protein: CASSTGGTVREQYF.

The chain couples TRBV5-1 to TRBJ2-5, with D possibly matching TRBD1 (5 bases). V lost 3 bases, J lost 5 bases, and 8 bases lay in between. CDR3 length: 12 amino acids. From germline, CDR1 is SGHRS and CDR2 YFSETQ. The CDR3 loop is CASSSPGETQYF. The CDR3 nucleotides are TGCGCCAGCAGCTCTCCAGGGGAGACCCAGTACTTC.

This clone was detected a few times. The chain recombines TRBV29-1 with TRBJ2-5, with 13 bases lining up with TRBD2. Germline V gives CDR1 SQVTM, CDR2 ANQGSEA. The CDR3 is 16 amino acids. After removal of 6 bases from V and 4 bases from J, the junction contained 11 bases not matched to a gene. The CDR3 coding sequence is TGCAGCGTGACGGACAGGACTAGCGGGAGTGGAGAGACCCAGTACTTC. Translating gives CSVTDRTSGSGETQYF.

V usage is TRBV5-1 and J usage is TRBJ2-6, with TRBD1 matching 7 bases. Per the germline V gene, CDR1 is SGHRS and CDR2 is YFSETQ. Unmatched junction bases numbered 21, after V lost 4 bases and J lost 2 bases. This CDR3 has 21 residues. CDR3 bases: TGCGCCAGCAGCCTACAGGGGCCCCAAAGGTTAGGGTTAGCTGGGGCCAACGTCCTGACTTTC. Protein: CASSLQGPQRLGLAGANVLTF.

V gene TRBV28 combines with J gene TRBJ2-7; 9 bases match TRBD2. CDR3 length equals 14 residues. V lost 8 bases to trimming and J lost 2 bases; unmatched junction nucleotides: 7. The germline V gene encodes CDR1 MDHEN and CDR2 SYDVKM. The CDR3 loop reads CASGASGDAYEQYF. For the CDR3, the DNA is TGTGCCAGCGGGGCTAGCGGGGATGCCTACGAGCAGTACTTC.

This clone was seen only once. This chain joins TRBV6-5 and TRBJ2-1; tentatively, D is TRBD1 (6 bases). Germline-derived CDR1 and CDR2 are MNHEY and SVGAGI. The CDR3 is made up of 16 amino acids. The V end lost 0 bases, the J end lost 1 base, and 10 bases lay between the germline ends. CDR3 sequence (DNA): TGTGCCAGCAGTTACTCGAAGAGGGGGTCCTACAATGAGCAGTTCTTC. Protein product: CASSYSKRGSYNEQFF.

This clone was counted between two and nine times. This chain joins TRBV5-6 and TRBJ2-2; tentatively, D is TRBD2 (6 bases). V lost 0 bases, J lost 4 bases, and 13 bases lay in between. The CDR3 contains 16 residues. Germline CDR1 reads SGHDT; CDR2 reads YYEEEE. The CDR3 DNA reads as TGTGCCAGCAGCTTGGATCTGGGGAGGATCACCGGGGAGCTGTTTTTT. Encoded protein: CASSLDLGRITGELFF.

J is TRBJ2-3 and V is TRBV4-1; 14 bases are a match to TRBD2. The ends lost 4 bases at V and 1 base at J; junction bases unmatched: 10. CDR3 length: 19 residues. Per the germline V gene, CDR1 is MGHRA and CDR2 is YSYEKL. DNA of the CDR3: TGCGCCAGCAGCCGACTGACTAGCGGGAGGGCCGGTGGCACAGATACGCAGTATTTT. This translates into CASSRLTSGRAGGTDTQYF.

As to this clone: Other DNA sequences of this sample code for an identical CDR3. The chain has TRBV6-5 and TRBJ2-3; no firm D call. Trimming took 5 bases from V and 5 from J, leaving 5 bases between them. The germline CDR1 and CDR2 sequences are MNHEY and SVGAGI. The CDR3 is made up of 11 amino acids. CDR3 bases: TGTGCCAGCAGTCGCGGAGATACGCAGTATTTT. This codes for CASSRGDTQYF.

The chain recombines TRBV19 with TRBJ2-1, with D possibly being TRBD2 (5 bases). The V and J ends lost 6 bases and 2 bases respectively, with 17 bases between them. CDR3 size: 16 residues. Germline-derived CDR1 and CDR2 are LNHDA and SQIVND (reference sequence). DNA of the CDR3: TGTGCCAGTAGGGACTCCCCTCGGCCCCCCTACAATGAGCAGTTCTTC. Amino acid sequence: CASRDSPRPPYNEQFF.

The chain is built from TRBV4-1 and TRBJ2-7; 7 bases are shared with TRBD2. CDR3 length equals 16 residues. CDR1 MGHRA and CDR2 YSYEKL come from the germline V gene. Trimming cost V 0 bases and J 0 bases; bases outside gene matches: 5. The CDR3 loop reads CASSQDSLADSYEQYF. The CDR3 DNA reads as TGCGCCAGCAGCCAAGATAGCCTAGCGGACTCCTACGAGCAGTACTTC.

The chain has TRBV5-1 and TRBJ1-3; maybe TRBD1 (5 bases). CDR3 length: 16 amino acids. Between the trimmed V and J ends, which lost 1 base and 0 bases, there was a span of 11 bases. The germline V gene has CDR1 SGHRS and CDR2 YFSETQ. CDR3 amino acids: CASSLPGGISGNTIYF. CDR3 nucleotide sequence: TGCGCCAGCAGCTTGCCCGGGGGGATCTCTGGAAACACCATATATTTT. The full variable domain, completed using reference TRBV5-1 and TRBJ1-3, is KAGVTQTPRYLIKTRGQQVTLSCSPISGHRSVSWYQQTPGQGLQFLFEYFSETQRNKGNFPGRFSGRQFSNSRSEMNVSTLELGDSALYLCASSLPGGISGNTIYFGEGSWLTVV.

In its sample, this clone was seen a few times. The V and J genes are TRBV7-2 and TRBJ1-2; D is ambiguous. Trimming pared 6 bases from V and 6 bases from J, leaving 14 bases between. The CDR3 has 13 amino acids. From germline, CDR1 is SGHTA and CDR2 FQGNSA. The CDR3 DNA is TGTGCCAGCAGTCCTAGTAGGGAGGATGGCTACACCTTC. It encodes CASSPSREDGYTF.

On this clone: Other DNA sequences in the sample encode the same CDR3. The chain recombines TRBV5-1 with TRBJ2-1; a possible D gene is TRBD1 (5 bases). Germline V gene lookup returns CDR1 SGHRS and CDR2 YFSETQ. The ends were cut back, 0 bases at V and 7 bases at J, with 5 bases in the middle. This CDR3 region has 12 residues. This CDR3 reads CASSLDRNEQFF. The DNA of the CDR3 is TGCGCCAGCAGCTTGGACAGGAATGAGCAGTTCTTC.